One sample yielded the 15 T cell receptor beta chains listed below, sequenced in a study of blood T cell repertoires in COVID-19. Sequenced by immunoSEQ multiplex PCR; TCRdb stores in-frame clones only, minus some. The sample has 250,000 or so clones, 86% seen once. Input material: peripheral blood. Receptor source: a man aged 55-75 years with acute or convalescent COVID-19.

The chain has TRBV27 and TRBJ1-5; the match to TRBD1 covers 7 bases. The length of the CDR3 is 13 residues. The germline V gene has CDR1 MNHEY and CDR2 SMNVEV (reference sequence). V was pared by 5 bases and J by 7 bases, with 5 bases of the junction left unmatched. DNA of the CDR3: TGTGCCAGCAGTCTCTGGACAGGCCAGCCCCAGCATTTT. It specifies CASSLWTGQPQHF.

The chain has TRBV6-5 and TRBJ2-1; 8 bases align to TRBD2. Trimming at V came to 6 bases and at J to 3 bases, leaving 4 bases not matched to a gene. Germline V gene lookup returns CDR1 MNHEY and CDR2 SVGAGI. There are 14 residues in the CDR3. The CDR3 sequence: CASRSSGNYNEQFF. CDR3 sequence (DNA): TGTGCCAGCAGGAGTAGCGGGAACTACAATGAGCAGTTCTTC.

This chain joins TRBV20-1 and TRBJ2-3, with 10 bases matching TRBD2. Germline V lookup: CDR1 DFQATT, CDR2 SNEGSKA (reference sequence). Germline trimming cut 3 bases from V and 4 bases from J; bases unmatched to any gene: 10. CDR3 length equals 16 residues. CDR3 protein: CSASIGSSGRSDTQYF. Written as DNA, the CDR3 is TGCAGTGCTAGTATTGGGTCTAGCGGGAGATCAGATACGCAGTATTTT.

The chain joins TRBV6-5 to TRBJ1-5; possibly TRBD1 for D (5 bases). The V gene lost 8 bases and the J gene lost 6 bases, with 20 bases spanning the gap. The CDR3 is 15 residues long. Germline assignment: CDR1 MNHEY and CDR2 SVGAGI. The CDR3 sequence: CASALERRGGQPQHF. For the CDR3, the DNA is TGTGCCAGCGCGCTAGAAAGAAGGGGCGGTCAGCCCCAGCATTTT.

V and J are TRBV27 and TRBJ1-6, with 9 bases fitting TRBD1. Germline V gene data show CDR1 as MNHEY and CDR2 as SMNVEV (reference sequence). The CDR3 runs 18 residues. The ends lost 4 bases at V and 3 bases at J; junction bases unmatched: 10. Here the CDR3 reads CASSYEPLTGGYNSPLHF. The CDR3 DNA follows: TGTGCCAGCAGTTACGAACCCCTGACAGGGGGCTATAATTCACCCCTCCACTTT.

The chain carries TRBV6-6 and TRBJ2-3; 10 nucleotides line up with TRBD2. V gave up 5 bases and J gave up 3 bases; unmatched junction bases: 14. This CDR3 contains 18 residues. Germline V gene lookup returns CDR1 MNHNY and CDR2 SVGAGI (reference sequence). The CDR3 region is CASSLTRTSGSQTDTQYF. The CDR3 nucleotides are TGTGCCAGCAGTCTAACCAGGACTAGCGGAAGCCAGACAGATACGCAGTATTTT.

The chain carries TRBV28 and TRBJ2-3; TRBD2 is a possible D gene (5 bases). The CDR3 spans 14 residues. Germline V gene lookup returns CDR1 MDHEN and CDR2 SYDVKM. Deletions cut 7 bases from V and 2 bases from J, with 13 bases between. The chain's CDR3 is CASTKTGITDTQYF. The CDR3 bases are TGTGCCAGCACTAAAACCGGGATCACAGATACGCAGTATTTT.

This clone appeared a single time. The genes are TRBV30 and TRBJ2-3, with D possibly being TRBD2 (5 bases). Germline V gene data show CDR1 as GTSNPN and CDR2 as SVGIG (reference sequence). The V end was cut by 2 bases, the J end by 4 bases, with 10 bases between. This CDR3 region has 13 residues. The CDR3 region has the DNA TGTGCCTGGAGTTTGGCAGCGGCAGATACGCAGTATTTT. Residues: CAWSLAAADTQYF.

The J gene is TRBJ2-1, the V gene TRBV7-3, with 7 bases lining up with TRBD2. J was trimmed by 3 bases and V by 2 bases; bases with no gene match: 13. The CDR3 length is 18 residues. Germline V CDR1 and CDR2: SGHTA, FQGTGA. This CDR3 reads CASSLYEGGPGFYNEQFF. In nucleotides, the CDR3 is TGTGCCAGCAGCTTATATGAGGGAGGGCCGGGTTTCTACAATGAGCAGTTCTTC.

The J gene is TRBJ2-7, the V gene TRBV7-8; tentative D call: TRBD2 (5 bases). The length of the CDR3 is 12 residues. V lost 5 bases and J 5 bases, leaving 10 bases between the germline ends. The germline V gene has CDR1 SGHVS and CDR2 FQNEAQ. The CDR3 here is CASSEGRNEQYF. The CDR3 nucleotides read TGTGCCAGCAGCGAGGGCCGAAACGAGCAGTACTTC.

The chain has TRBV30 and TRBJ2-2; perhaps TRBD2 as D (6 bases). V gave up 7 bases and J gave up 2 bases, with 11 bases separating them. This CDR3 has 13 residues. Germline V gives CDR1 GTSNPN, CDR2 SVGIG (reference sequence). CDR3 nucleotides: TGTGCCTACCGGAGGGGCAACACCGGGGAGCTGTTTTTT. It is translated as CAYRRGNTGELFF.

The CDR3 is CASSVGIAVETQYF. CDR3 nucleotides: TGTGCCAGCAGCGTAGGGATAGCGGTGGAGACCCAGTACTTC. The chain is built from TRBV9 and TRBJ2-5, with D perhaps TRBD2 (6 bases). The ends were cut back, 0 bases at V and 5 bases at J, with 11 bases in the middle. The germline gives CDR1 SGDLS, CDR2 YYNGEE. The CDR3 length is 14 residues.

This chain connects TRBV11-3 to TRBJ2-1; tentative D call: TRBD1 (6 bases). This CDR3 is built from 16 residues. The germline CDR1 and CDR2 sequences are SGHNT and YENEEA. V dropped 1 base and J dropped 9 bases, with 19 bases sitting between them. CDR3 DNA sequence: TGTGCCAGCAGCTTAGGTCTTCTAGGGGGAAAGGGTGAGCAGTTCTTC. This encodes CASSLGLLGGKGEQFF.

The chain is built from TRBV15 and TRBJ2-2, with D maybe TRBD1 (6 bases). Trimming took 0 bases from V and 5 from J, leaving 16 bases between them. Germline V gene data show CDR1 as LNHNV and CDR2 as YYDKDF (reference sequence). The CDR3 totals 17 residues. The DNA for the CDR3 is TGTGCCACCAGCAGAGATGCCAGAACTAGGGGGACCGGGGAGCTGTTTTTT. It yields the protein CATSRDARTRGTGELFF.

This sequence joins TRBV4-1 and TRBJ1-2, with 7 bases that match TRBD1. The V and J ends lost 4 bases and 2 bases, in that order; junction bases with no gene match: 7. Germline V gives CDR1 MGHRA, CDR2 YSYEKL. The CDR3 is made up of 15 amino acids. As DNA, the CDR3 is TGCGCCAGCAGCCCACCAGTGACAGGGAACTATGGCTACACCTTC. Protein sequence: CASSPPVTGNYGYTF.